Below, 30 T cell receptor beta chains from the same sample are listed, as sequenced in a study of T cell responses to AZD1222 COVID-19 vaccine. Clones were sequenced by immunoSEQ multiplex PCR, and TCRdb holds only the in-frame ones, with some missing. The table lists about 140,000 clones, more than 80% of them singletons. The sequenced sample was peripheral blood, obtained on day 0 of AZD1222 vaccination. These receptors were obtained from an adult in good health.

The chain has TRBV5-1 and TRBJ1-3; D is undetermined. Looked up from germline, CDR1 is SGHRS and CDR2 is YFSETQ. The V end lost 1 base, the J end lost 0 bases, and 11 bases lay between the germline ends. This CDR3 is built from 16 residues. The chain's CDR3 is CASSLWAASSGNTIYF. CDR3 sequence (DNA): TGCGCCAGCAGCTTGTGGGCAGCGAGCTCTGGAAACACCATATATTTT.

V gene TRBV9 combines with J gene TRBJ1-1, with TRBD1 identical over 8 bases. This CDR3 has 16 amino acids. Trimming removed 0 bases from V and 4 bases from J; junction bases left unmatched: 8. The germline V gene has CDR1 SGDLS and CDR2 YYNGEE. CDR3 nucleotide sequence: TGTGCCAGCAGCGTAGGCGTCAGGGGGCGCCCCACTGAAGCTTTCTTT. Amino acid sequence: CASSVGVRGRPTEAFF. The complete variable domain, with remaining parts taken from reference TRBV9 and TRBJ1-1, reads DSGVTQTPKHLITATGQRVTLRCSPRSGDLSVYWYQQSLDQGLQFLIQYYNGEERAKGNILERFSAQQFPDLHSELNLSSLELGDSALYFCASSVGVRGRPTEAFFGQGTRLTVV.

The chain has TRBV19 and TRBJ2-2; unclear D gene. Deletions cut 7 bases from V and 6 bases from J, with 15 bases between. Germline V CDR1 and CDR2: LNHDA, SQIVND (reference sequence). The CDR3 contains 14 residues. The CDR3 sequence is CASTTSRLAGELFF. The CDR3 DNA reads as TGTGCCAGTACAACATCCCGGTTGGCCGGGGAGCTGTTTTTT.

The chain uses TRBV2 and TRBJ1-5, with D unresolved. The CDR3 contains 14 residues. The ends were cut back, 8 bases at V and 9 bases at J, with 20 bases in the middle. Germline lookup yields CDR1 SNHLY and CDR2 FYNNEI. Here the CDR3 reads CASDRTHLTPPQHF. For the CDR3, the DNA is TGTGCCAGCGACCGGACGCATCTCACCCCGCCCCAGCATTTT.

The chain combines TRBV4-1 with TRBJ1-6; D might be TRBD1 (6 bases). CDR1 is MGHRA, CDR2 YSYEKL, per germline. CDR3 length equals 16 residues. The V and J ends lost 4 bases and 3 bases respectively, with 13 bases between them. The CDR3 loop reads CASSRTGGHYNSPLHF. CDR3 in DNA: TGCGCCAGCAGCCGTACGGGGGGGCACTATAATTCACCCCTCCACTTT.

The J gene is TRBJ1-5, the V gene TRBV6-2 or TRBV6-3; no firm D call. Germline V gene data show CDR1 as MNHEY and CDR2 as SVGEGT. The V gene lost 6 bases and the J gene lost 7 bases, with 10 bases spanning the gap. The CDR3 has 12 amino acids. Here the CDR3 DNA reads TGTGCCAGCAGCAAGGGCTGGCAGCCCCAGCATTTT. It codes for CASSKGWQPQHF.

The chain has TRBV7-2 and TRBJ1-2; weak D call: TRBD1 (5 bases). The CDR3 runs to 13 residues. V gave up 1 base and J gave up 3 bases, with 6 bases separating them. CDR1 SGHTA and CDR2 FQGNSA come from the germline V gene. The CDR3 DNA is TGTGCCAGCAGCTTAGGGGACTACTATGGCTACACCTTC. Translating it yields CASSLGDYYGYTF.

V is TRBV5-1 and J is TRBJ2-5; TRBD1 aligns across 9 bases. In germline, CDR1 is SGHRS, CDR2 YFSETQ. This CDR3 comprises 15 residues. V lost 4 bases, J lost 0 bases, and 4 bases stayed unmatched. CDR3: CASSRDRVHQETQYF. CDR3 DNA sequence: TGCGCCAGCAGCAGGGACAGGGTTCACCAAGAGACCCAGTACTTC.

The chain is built from TRBV28 and TRBJ2-2; 8 bases agree with TRBD2. J was trimmed by 8 bases and V by 6 bases; bases with no gene match: 14. Germline V gives CDR1 MDHEN, CDR2 SYDVKM. The CDR3 is made up of 16 amino acids. Here the CDR3 DNA reads TGTGCCAGCAGCTCCCCCGGGGGGGGAAGGGCGGGGGAGCTGTTTTTT. Translated, it gives CASSSPGGGRAGELFF.

The rearrangement links TRBV6-2 or TRBV6-3 to TRBJ1-6; D remains unclear. The CDR3 covers 15 residues. V was shortened by 6 bases and J by 5 bases, with 14 bases between the two germline ends. The germline V gene encodes CDR1 MNHEY and CDR2 SVGEGT. As DNA, the CDR3 is TGTGCCAGCAGCCGGTTGAGGCCTAATAATTCACCCCTCCACTTT. Translated, it gives CASSRLRPNNSPLHF.

The rearrangement uses TRBV15 and TRBJ2-7, with D maybe TRBD1 (6 bases). The CDR3 loop spans 16 amino acids. V was shortened by 6 bases and J by 0 bases, with 18 bases between the two germline ends. Germline V gives CDR1 LNHNV, CDR2 YYDKDF (reference sequence). CDR3 sequence (DNA): TGTGCCACCAGAGAGGCGGTCCAGGGGAGCTCCTACGAGCAGTACTTC. This gives the protein CATREAVQGSSYEQYF.

J is TRBJ2-5 and V is TRBV4-2; TRBD2 is a possible D gene (5 bases). Germline lookup yields CDR1 LGHNA and CDR2 YNFKEQ. The V and J ends lost 1 base and 2 bases respectively, with 8 bases between them. This CDR3 has 14 amino acids. DNA for the CDR3: TGTGCCAGCAGCCAAGTGGTAGCGCAAGAGACCCAGTACTTC. This sequence encodes CASSQVVAQETQYF.

This chain links TRBV5-6 with TRBJ2-3; D remains unclear. The V and J ends lost 2 bases and 7 bases respectively, with 8 bases between them. CDR3 length: 12 residues. CDR1 is SGHDT, CDR2 YYEEEE, per germline. CDR3 coding DNA: TGTGCCAGCAGCTTAGGCGGTAATACGCAGTATTTT. It codes for CASSLGGNTQYF. Full variable domain (remainder filled in from reference TRBV5-6 and TRBJ2-3): DAGVTQSPTHLIKTRGQQVTLRCSPKSGHDTVSWYQQALGQGPQFIFQYYEEEERQRGNFPDRFSGHQFPNYSSELNVNALLLGDSALYLCASSLGGNTQYFGPGTRLTVL.

This sequence joins TRBV4-3 and TRBJ1-2, with D possibly matching TRBD1 (5 bases). Trimming pared 3 bases from V and 4 bases from J, leaving 18 bases between. CDR3 size: 16 residues. CDR1 LGHNA and CDR2 YSLEER come from the germline V gene. The CDR3, as DNA: TGCGCCAGCAGCCATTCCCCGGGACTAAGGGCCTATGGCTACACCTTC. Translated, it gives CASSHSPGLRAYGYTF.

This clone was detected only once. This chain uses TRBV9 with TRBJ1-1; no definite D call. Trimming took off 3 bases at V and 0 bases at J, with 9 bases between the two ends. Germline V lookup: CDR1 SGDLS, CDR2 YYNGEE. This CDR3 is built from 14 residues. CDR3 DNA: TGTGCCAGCAGCGCCGGACCCCTGAACACTGAAGCTTTCTTT. Protein sequence: CASSAGPLNTEAFF. Complete variable domain (other parts from reference TRBV9 and TRBJ1-1): DSGVTQTPKHLITATGQRVTLRCSPRSGDLSVYWYQQSLDQGLQFLIQYYNGEERAKGNILERFSAQQFPDLHSELNLSSLELGDSALYFCASSAGPLNTEAFFGQGTRLTVV.

This clone was seen once. The chain uses TRBV5-5 and TRBJ1-1; unclear D gene. The CDR3 is 14 residues long. Germline V CDR1 and CDR2: SGHKS, YYEKEE (reference sequence). Trimming took off 1 base at V and 1 base at J, with 8 bases between the two ends. CDR3 bases: TGTGCCAGCAGCTTGCGACCTGAGAACACTGAAGCTTTCTTT. Amino acid sequence: CASSLRPENTEAFF.

The V call is TRBV21-1, the J call TRBJ1-1; the table names TRBD1, a call not compared with the DNA. TRBV21-1 is assigned pseudogene status. This CDR3 spans 16 amino acids. The chain's CDR3 is CASSKALAGGNTEAFF. For the CDR3, the DNA is TGTGCCAGCAGCAAAGCGCTTGCAGGGGGAAACACTGAAGCTTTCTTT.

The chain links TRBV9 to TRBJ2-3; 8 bases match TRBD2. From germline, CDR1 is SGDLS and CDR2 YYNGEE. The CDR3 runs 18 residues. Trimming cost V 0 bases and J 6 bases; bases outside gene matches: 15. The DNA of the CDR3 is TGTGCCAGCAGCGTAGAATTGGGAGGAGCGGGAGCAGTGGATACGCAGTATTTT. Its protein product is CASSVELGGAGAVDTQYF.

This rearrangement joins TRBV27 to TRBJ1-4; 8 bases line up with TRBD1. The CDR3 runs to 13 residues. The germline gives CDR1 MNHEY, CDR2 SMNVEV (reference sequence). V lost 5 bases to trimming and J lost 8 bases; unmatched junction nucleotides: 4. The chain's CDR3 is CASSARTGEKLFF. DNA for the CDR3: TGTGCCAGCAGTGCCAGGACAGGGGAAAAACTGTTTTTT.

The chain couples TRBV2 to TRBJ1-1; D ambiguous. This CDR3 spans 14 amino acids. Germline V gives CDR1 SNHLY, CDR2 FYNNEI. Trimming removed 4 bases at V and 12 bases at J, with 21 bases between. The CDR3 DNA follows: TGTGCCAGCAGTGTCGAATCACAAACTAGGATGACTTTCTTT. This codes for CASSVESQTRMTFF.

The rearrangement uses TRBV28 and TRBJ2-5, with 10 bases lining up with TRBD2. Germline lookup yields CDR1 MDHEN and CDR2 SYDVKM. The CDR3 runs 16 residues. Trimming cost V 5 bases and J 5 bases; bases outside gene matches: 11. For the CDR3, the DNA is TGTGCCAGCAGTCTTGAGACTAGCGGGTTCGGGGAGACCCAGTACTTC. It specifies CASSLETSGFGETQYF.

This chain links TRBV7-9 with TRBJ1-1; D uncertain. Germline CDR1 is SEHNR and CDR2 is FQNEAQ (reference sequence). Trimming removed 1 base at V and 0 bases at J, with 3 bases between. This CDR3 has 13 residues. As DNA, the CDR3 is TGTGCCAGCAGCTTAGTAGTGAACACTGAAGCTTTCTTT. It translates to CASSLVVNTEAFF.

The CDR3 spells CASSQRPGFVTGELFF. CDR3 in DNA: TGTGCCAGCAGCCAAAGACCAGGGTTCGTCACCGGGGAGCTGTTTTTT. The genes are TRBV4-2 and TRBJ2-2; a possible D gene is TRBD1 (5 bases). The CDR3 loop spans 16 amino acids. Trimming took 2 bases from V and 4 from J, leaving 14 bases between them. Per germline, CDR1 LGHNA and CDR2 YNFKEQ.

The chain couples TRBV7-6 to TRBJ2-1; D is perhaps TRBD1 (5 bases). Germline values: CDR1 SGHVS, CDR2 FNYEAQ. V was shortened by 1 base and J by 0 bases, with 7 bases between the two germline ends. This CDR3 is built from 15 residues. The CDR3 is CASSLVGPSYNEQFF. The DNA for the CDR3 is TGTGCCAGCAGCTTAGTGGGGCCCTCCTACAATGAGCAGTTCTTC.

The V gene is TRBV5-4, the J gene TRBJ2-7; D gene uncertain. The CDR3 is made up of 14 amino acids. Germline V gene data show CDR1 as SGHNT and CDR2 as YYREEE (reference sequence). Trimming took off 3 bases at V and 6 bases at J, with 16 bases between the two ends. CDR3 in DNA: TGTGCCAGCAGCTACGGCGGAGATCTACGCGAGCAGTACTTC. This translates into CASSYGGDLREQYF.

The chain couples TRBV2 to TRBJ2-5, with D unclear. The CDR3 spans 14 residues. The germline V gene has CDR1 SNHLY and CDR2 FYNNEI. Trimming took off 3 bases at V and 5 bases at J, with 13 bases between the two ends. In DNA form, the CDR3 reads TGTGCCAGCAGTGAGGAACTCGCTGGGGAGACCCAGTACTTC. It encodes CASSEELAGETQYF.

This clone has a handful of counts. The V and J genes are TRBV7-9 and TRBJ2-7, with a weak D call TRBD2 (6 bases). V was pared by 0 bases and J by 0 bases, with 9 bases between. The CDR3 has 15 residues. CDR1 and CDR2 from the germline V gene are SEHNR and FQNEAQ (reference sequence). The DNA of the CDR3 is TGTGCCAGCAGCTTAGCCGGCGGGAACTCCTACGAGCAGTACTTC. This sequence encodes CASSLAGGNSYEQYF.

V is TRBV7-2 and J is TRBJ2-2, with D possibly TRBD1 on 6 matching bases. The V gene's germline CDR1 is SGHTA and CDR2 FQGNSA. The CDR3 is made up of 15 amino acids. Trimming removed 1 base at V and 3 bases at J, with 9 bases between. CDR3 DNA sequence: TGTGCCAGCAGCTTAGGGGGGCCTGACACCGGGGAGCTGTTTTTT. Protein: CASSLGGPDTGELFF.

The chain is built from TRBV6-2 or TRBV6-3 and TRBJ2-1; D uncertain. In germline, CDR1 is MNHEY, CDR2 SVGEGT. CDR3 length equals 15 residues. Trimming removed 2 bases at V and 5 bases at J, with 13 bases between. The CDR3 sequence is CASSYIGQPNNEQFF. CDR3 coding DNA: TGTGCCAGCAGTTACATCGGGCAGCCCAACAATGAGCAGTTCTTC.

The chain's CDR3 is CASSSAHGTGELFF. As DNA, the CDR3 is TGCGCCAGCAGCTCCGCACACGGCACCGGGGAGCTGTTTTTT. This chain connects TRBV5-1 to TRBJ2-2; D remains unclear. The CDR3 length is 14 residues. Per germline, CDR1 SGHRS and CDR2 YFSETQ. With 3 bases removed from V and 4 bases from J, the gap between germline ends came to 10 bases.